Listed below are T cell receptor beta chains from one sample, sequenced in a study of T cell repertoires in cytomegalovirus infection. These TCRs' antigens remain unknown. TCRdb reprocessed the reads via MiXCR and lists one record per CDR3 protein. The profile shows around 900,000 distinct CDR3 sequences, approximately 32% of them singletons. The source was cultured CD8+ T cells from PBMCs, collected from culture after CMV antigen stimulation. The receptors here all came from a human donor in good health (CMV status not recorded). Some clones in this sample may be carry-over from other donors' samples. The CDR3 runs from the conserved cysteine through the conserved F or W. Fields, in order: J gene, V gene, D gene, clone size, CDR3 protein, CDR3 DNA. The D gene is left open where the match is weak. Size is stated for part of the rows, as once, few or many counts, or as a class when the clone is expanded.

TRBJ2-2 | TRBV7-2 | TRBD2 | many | CASSLGWEGTGELFF | TGTGCCAGCAGCCTAGGCTGGGAGGGGACCGGGGAGCTGTTTTTT
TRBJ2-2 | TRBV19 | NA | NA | CATERESLRTGELFF | TGTGCCACGGAAAGGGAGTCCCTACGGACCGGGGAGCTGTTTTTT
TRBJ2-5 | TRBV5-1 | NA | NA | CASSRWEVTGQETQYF | TGCGCCAGCAGCCGTTGGGAGGTGACAGGACAAGAGACCCAGTACTTC
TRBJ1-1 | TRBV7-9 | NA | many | CASSLVAGANTEAFF | TGTGCCAGCAGCTTAGTTGCCGGGGCGAACACTGAAGCTTTCTTT
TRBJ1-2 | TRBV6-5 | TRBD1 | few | CASSYRSRGLGNGYTF | TGTGCCAGCAGTTACCGAAGCAGGGGGCTTGGGAATGGCTACACCTTC
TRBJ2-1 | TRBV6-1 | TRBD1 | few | CASRWERGTGDGEQFF | TGTGCCAGCAGGTGGGAAAGGGGGACAGGGGACGGTGAGCAGTTCTTC
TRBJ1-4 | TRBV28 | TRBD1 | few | CASSFYQGEEKLFF | TGTGCCAGCAGTTTTTATCAGGGGGAGGAAAAACTGTTTTTT
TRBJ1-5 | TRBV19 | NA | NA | CASSIGGEPQHF | TGTGCCAGTAGTATAGGTGGAGAGCCCCAGCATTTT
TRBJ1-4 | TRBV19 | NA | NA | CASGAAARTNEKLFF | TGTGCCAGTGGCGCGGCAGCGAGAACTAATGAAAAACTGTTTTTT
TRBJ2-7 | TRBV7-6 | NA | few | CASSPEGHSYYEQYF | TGTGCCAGCAGCCCCGAGGGACACAGCTACTACGAGCAGTACTTC
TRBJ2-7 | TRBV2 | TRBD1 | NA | CASSDPGTGGSRAYEQYF | TGTGCCAGCAGTGACCCCGGGACAGGGGGCAGTCGGGCCTACGAGCAGTACTTC
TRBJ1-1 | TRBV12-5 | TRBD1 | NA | CASGFITGGVNTEAFF | TGTGCTAGTGGTTTTATTACAGGGGGAGTAAACACTGAAGCTTTCTTT
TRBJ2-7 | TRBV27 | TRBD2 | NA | CASSTGGGTYEQYF | TGTGCCAGCAGTACAGGCGGGGGGACCTACGAGCAGTACTTC
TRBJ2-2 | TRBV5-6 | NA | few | CASSFGGYSTGELFF | TGTGCCAGCAGCTTCGGCGGGTATAGCACCGGGGAGCTGTTTTTT
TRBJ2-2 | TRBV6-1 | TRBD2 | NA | CASSSTSGGGPTGELFF | TGTGCCAGCAGCTCGACTAGCGGGGGGGGTCCGACCGGGGAGCTGTTTTTT
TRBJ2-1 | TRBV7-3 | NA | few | CASSPIRRGLSYNEQFF | TGTGCCAGCAGCCCAATCCGCAGGGGTTTATCCTACAATGAGCAGTTCTTC